The rows below give T cell receptor beta chains drawn from one sample of a study of shared clonotypes between healthy human individuals. This table comes from immunoSEQ multiplex PCR, and its TCRdb copy is limited to in-frame clones, with some not included. The repertoire holds approximately 1,500,000 clones, with 95% to 99% as singletons. Sequencing was performed on naive CD4+ T cells sorted from blood. All receptors derive from a man in his thirties or forties in good health. Both conserved end residues are part of each CDR3. D genes are given only for firm matches. Not all rows give a size; the values are once, few, many and, for expanded clones, a class.

V: TRBV5-5
J: TRBJ1-5
D: NA
size: NA
DNA: TGTGCCAGCAGCTTGGTTGGGGTGAACAGCAATCAGCCCCAGCATTTT
CDR3: CASSLVGVNSNQPQHF

V: TRBV28
J: TRBJ2-2
D: NA
size: NA
DNA: TGTGCCAGCAGTCCCTACTTTGTGGGGACTGACAAGCGACCGAACACCGGGGAGCTGTTTTTT
CDR3: CASSPYFVGTDKRPNTGELFF

V: TRBV13
J: TRBJ1-4
D: NA
size: NA
DNA: TGTGCCAGCAGCTACGGGGGGAATGAAAAACTGTTTTTT
CDR3: CASSYGGNEKLFF

V: TRBV28
J: TRBJ2-3
D: NA
size: NA
DNA: TGTGCCAGCAGCGGGGCTAGCACAGATACGCAGTATTTT
CDR3: CASSGASTDTQYF

V: TRBV5-4
J: TRBJ2-1
D: NA
size: NA
DNA: TGTGCCAGCAGGCGCCAGATGGGTAGGAATGAGCAGTTCTTC
CDR3: CASRRQMGRNEQFF

V: TRBV2
J: TRBJ2-5
D: TRBD2
size: NA
DNA: TGTGCCAGACAAGCGGGAGGTGGCCAAGAGACCCAGTACTTC
CDR3: CARQAGGGQETQYF

V: TRBV5-5
J: TRBJ2-5
D: NA
size: NA
DNA: TGTGCCAGCAGCTTGGCCGGACTCCTCGGGGAGACCCAGTACTTC
CDR3: CASSLAGLLGETQYF

V: TRBV27
J: TRBJ2-6
D: NA
size: NA
DNA: TGTGCCAGCAGTATGACAGAATCTGGGGCCAACGTCCTGACTTTC
CDR3: CASSMTESGANVLTF

V: TRBV27
J: TRBJ1-1
D: NA
size: NA
DNA: TGTGCCAGCAGACAACAGGGTAGCACTGAAGCTTTCTTT
CDR3: CASRQQGSTEAFF

V: TRBV7-7
J: TRBJ1-5
D: TRBD1
size: once
DNA: TGTGCCAGCAGCTTAAAAGGACAGGGGGCTGGTCAGCCCCAGCATTTT
CDR3: CASSLKGQGAGQPQHF

V: TRBV6-1
J: TRBJ2-7
D: NA
size: NA
DNA: TGTGCCAGCAGTGAAGCTCGTCAGACCGAGCAGTACTTC
CDR3: CASSEARQTEQYF

V: TRBV9
J: TRBJ2-1
D: NA
size: few
DNA: TGTGCCAGCAGCGCCCTAGGGCATGAGCAGTTCTTC
CDR3: CASSALGHEQFF

V: TRBV7-6
J: TRBJ2-3
D: NA
size: NA
DNA: TGTGCCAGCACCCTACGGGCTAGCGCCAAAGATACGCAGTATTTT
CDR3: CASTLRASAKDTQYF

V: TRBV28
J: TRBJ2-7
D: NA
size: NA
DNA: TGTGCCAGCAGTTCTACTACTCCACAGGGCTACGAGCAGTACTTC
CDR3: CASSSTTPQGYEQYF

V: TRBV11-3
J: TRBJ2-5
D: NA
size: NA
DNA: TGTGCCAGCAGCTTAGTTTTTCAAGAGACCCAGTACTTC
CDR3: CASSLVFQETQYF

V: TRBV9
J: TRBJ2-3
D: NA
size: NA
DNA: TGTGCCAGCAGCGTGTTAGCAGCTAGCACAGATACGCAGTATTTT
CDR3: CASSVLAASTDTQYF

V: TRBV10-2
J: TRBJ2-3
D: TRBD2
size: NA
DNA: TGCGCCAGCAGTGAGTTATGGACTAGCGGGAGCTCTAGCACAGATACGCAGTATTTT
CDR3: CASSELWTSGSSSTDTQYF

V: TRBV2
J: TRBJ2-5
D: NA
size: NA
DNA: TGTGCCAGCAGTGATCGCAGACAAGAGACCCAGTACTTC
CDR3: CASSDRRQETQYF

V: TRBV5-4
J: TRBJ1-2
D: NA
size: NA
DNA: TGTGCCAGCAGCGGGGGTGCCAGACGGTCCTATGGCTACACCTTC
CDR3: CASSGGARRSYGYTF

V: TRBV9
J: TRBJ2-1
D: NA
size: NA
DNA: TGTGCCAGCAGCGTAGGGAGTTCCTATGAGCAGTTCTTC
CDR3: CASSVGSSYEQFF

V: TRBV7-6
J: TRBJ2-2
D: NA
size: NA
DNA: TGTGCCAGCACCCCGTTCCCTCGTACAGGGCGGACCGGGGAGCTGTTTTTT
CDR3: CASTPFPRTGRTGELFF